The clone carrying this TCR beta chain was seen many times. Its antigen is still unknown. CDR3 size: 16 residues. CDR1 and CDR2 (germline): SQVTM, ANQGSEA. Trimming removed 4 bases from V and 0 bases from J; junction bases left unmatched: 7. Preparation of the TCRbeta library was carried out with unique molecular identifiers. In TCRdb, the PCR reads were re-called with MiXCR into one record per CDR3 protein. The sample consists of nearly 250,000 distinct CDR3 sequences, 6.5% to 10% of them appearing once. This entry is derived from a study of T-cell reconstitution after alpha-beta-depleted transplantation in children. Broader study findings: Surviving recipient T cells and thymic progenitors produced the high day-60 TCRbeta diversity seen in some patients. After one year, T-cell counts and TCRbeta diversity mostly came from new T cells. By about two months after transplant, alpha-beta T cells reportedly arose from several hundred graft clones that had expanded.

The chain recombines TRBV29-1 with TRBJ2-2, with 8 bases matching TRBD1. This receptor was obtained from a male patient aged 10 to 17 who had a stem cell transplant for acute lymphoblastic leukemia, so the T cells may come from the graft donor. Sequenced here: PBMCs, mostly from graft donor cells, sampled 180 days after TCRalphabeta/CD19-depleted stem cell transplant. The CDR3 region has the DNA TGCAGCGTTGGCCACCCACAGGGGGCGAACACCGGGGAGCTGTTTTTT. Amino acids: CSVGHPQGANTGELFF.